This TCR beta chain is from a study of T cell responses to AZD1222 COVID-19 vaccine. Study findings and constraints: Close to half of spike-specific TCRs reportedly recognize unmutated variant regions. Repertoires were collected only later (after the peak T cell response had occurred). Most donors were white British, females outnumbered males, and clonal diversity was possibly underestimated.

In its sample, this clone was seen a few times. As yet, its antigen is unknown. Germline CDR1 and CDR2: SGHAT and FQDESV (reference sequence). The V end lost 5 bases, the J end lost 8 bases, and 21 bases lay between the germline ends. The CDR3 is made up of 15 amino acids. Sequenced by immunoSEQ multiplex PCR; TCRdb stores in-frame clones only, minus some. The sample contains roughly 150,000 clones, 80% to 95% of which appear only once. This rearrangement joins TRBV11-1 to TRBJ1-1; D might be TRBD1 (5 bases). This specimen was peripheral blood, taken 28 days after the second AZD1222 dose. This receptor was taken from an adult who received the AZD1222 COVID-19 vaccine. The chain's CDR3 is CASSRRWGGRDEAFF. The CDR3 region has the DNA TGTGCCAGCAGCCGTCGATGGGGAGGGCGGGACGAAGCTTTCTTT.